The next 3 T cell receptor beta chains were all read from a single sample in a study of tumor and adjacent non-tumor tissue in lung cancer (dated by TCRdb to 2016 to 2019). The library was built by means of multiplex PCR. Sequencing relied on an Illumina HiSeq 2500. TCRbeta libraries were constructed through three rounds of nested PCR with primers (Table S4) according to protocols adapted from ARM-PCR. TCRdb reprocessed the public reads (quality trimming at Q25 with fastp, clone calling with MiXCR) and kept in-frame beta chains. Each entry is one CDR3 protein sequence, shown with its most common DNA and genes. The sample data list about 110,000 distinct CDR3 sequences, and about 61% of these were observed just once. The top ten clonotypes cover over 15% of the sample. RNA was isolated from bulk unsorted tissue, and RNA quality was assessed with a NanoDrop ND-1000 and an Agilent 2100. Distant non-tumor tissue taken more than 3 cm from the tumor edge was used as the normal lung sample.

Material for sequencing was distant non-tumor lung tissue. All receptors come from a man between 60 and 75 years old with non-small cell lung cancer.

As concerns this clonotype: A read error may account for a junction end that differs from germline. The V call is TRBV6-5, the J call TRBJ1-1; TRBD1 is a possible D gene (5 bases). In germline, CDR1 is MNHEY, CDR2 SVGAGI. The CDR3 is 13 amino acids. In nucleotides, the CDR3 is TGTGTCAGCATGGCCCAGGGCATCACTGGAGCTTTCTTT. It encodes CVSMAQGITGAFF.

A word on this clonotype: Just one base apart from a much larger clone, this may be a read error. This chain connects TRBV28 to TRBJ1-5; 7 positions agree with TRBD1. Per the germline V gene, CDR1 is MDHEN and CDR2 is SYDVKM. This CDR3 region has 13 residues. CDR3 bases: TGTGTCAGCAGTTTTAGGGGGCATCAGCCCCAGCATTTT. Its protein is CVSSFRGHQPQHF. The variable domain in full, with the rest retrieved from reference TRBV28 and TRBJ1-5, is DVKVTQSSRYLVKRTGEKVFLECVQDMDHENMFWYRQDPGLGLRLIYFSYDVKMKEKGDIPEGYSVSREKKERFSLILESASTNQTSMYLCVSSFRGHQPQHFGDGTRLSIL.

This clonotype appeared a few times. Possible read error: a much larger clone is one base away. The rearrangement joins TRBV13 to TRBJ2-1; D not resolved. From germline, CDR1 is PRHDT and CDR2 FYEKMQ (reference sequence). The CDR3 length is 16 residues. Trimming pared 5 bases from V and 2 bases from J, leaving 16 bases between. CDR3 protein: CASSLPGRVTYNEQFF. Here the CDR3 DNA reads TGTGCCAGCAGCCTGCCAGGACGGGTAACCTACAATGAGCAGTTCTTC.